These 24 T cell receptor beta chains were sequenced from one sample in a study of blood T cells in healthy people across ages (dated by TCRdb to between 2015 and 2016). The library relied on 5' RACE. A second PCR of about 7 to 12 cycles was run with a J-beta primer mix and a sample-barcoded 5' primer. TCRdb cleaned the public reads at Q25 with fastp, built clones with MiXCR and kept in-frame beta chains. When rows share a CDR3 protein, they turn into one entry using the most common DNA and genes. The sample contains some 1,800,000 distinct CDR3 sequences, around 40% of them found a single time. The ten largest account for more than 20% of the sample. The sample consisted of blood. These receptors all stem from a human donor in good health.

This clonotype was observed a single time. The rearrangement links TRBV5-1 to TRBJ2-7; the D call may be TRBD1 or TRBD2 (5 bases each). The V gene's germline CDR1 is SGHRS and CDR2 YFSETQ. The CDR3 is 15 amino acids. The ends were cut back, 3 bases at V and 0 bases at J, with 13 bases in the middle. The CDR3 here is CASSSQVGSSYEQYF. The DNA for the CDR3 is TGCGCCAGCAGCTCACAGGTTGGGAGCTCCTACGAGCAGTACTTC.

J is TRBJ1-2 and V is TRBV15; maybe TRBD1 (6 bases). The V and J ends lost 3 bases and 9 bases respectively, with 17 bases between them. The germline V gene has CDR1 LNHNV and CDR2 YYDKDF (reference sequence). CDR3 size: 14 residues. CDR3 sequence: CATSRARDTHSYTF. CDR3 bases: TGTGCCACCAGCAGGGCTAGGGACACGCATAGCTACACCTTC.

The sample holds a few counts of this clonotype. The chain uses TRBV29-1 and TRBJ1-4; D perhaps matches TRBD1 (6 bases). V shed 4 bases and J shed 7 bases, with 10 bases lying between them. Germline V gene lookup returns CDR1 SQVTM and CDR2 ANQGSEA. The CDR3 extends over 12 amino acids. In nucleotides, the CDR3 is TGCAGCGTTGGGGCCAGGGGTGAAAAACTGTTTTTT. Its translation: CSVGARGEKLFF.

The chain links TRBV7-9 to TRBJ2-7; TRBD2 matches at 11 bases. The CDR3 consists of 16 residues. The germline gives CDR1 SEHNR, CDR2 FQNEAQ (reference sequence). V lost 6 bases, J lost 3 bases, and 10 bases stayed unmatched. CDR3 in DNA: TGTGCCAGCAGTGGGGACGGCGGGACTAGCGGCTACGAGCAGTACTTC. It encodes CASSGDGGTSGYEQYF.

This rearrangement joins TRBV4-3 to TRBJ2-2, with TRBD2 identical over 7 bases. Losses at the gene ends were 3 bases for V and 4 bases for J; bases not matched to a gene: 8. CDR3 length: 16 residues. Germline V gene data show CDR1 as LGHNA and CDR2 as YSLEER. The CDR3 sequence is CASSHAGLGSTGELFF. Here the CDR3 DNA reads TGCGCCAGCAGCCACGCCGGACTAGGATCCACCGGGGAGCTGTTTTTT.

The J gene is TRBJ2-7, the V gene TRBV20-1; TRBD2 might be the D (5 bases). The germline V gene encodes CDR1 DFQATT and CDR2 SNEGSKA (reference sequence). The length of the CDR3 is 13 residues. V lost 0 bases, J lost 3 bases, and 9 bases lay in between. The CDR3 DNA sequence: TGCAGTGCTAGAGATCAGGACTTCTACGAGCAGTACTTC. It is translated as CSARDQDFYEQYF.

The chain employs TRBV27 and TRBJ2-1; D not resolved. Trimming took 1 base from V and 0 from J, leaving 10 bases between them. Germline V gene lookup returns CDR1 MNHEY and CDR2 SMNVEV (reference sequence). The CDR3 totals 16 residues. The CDR3 loop is CASSLYGDISYNEQFF. As DNA, the CDR3 is TGTGCCAGCAGTTTATATGGCGATATCTCCTACAATGAGCAGTTCTTC.

Only a few counts were recorded for this clonotype. The chain combines TRBV28 with TRBJ1-4, with D possibly matching TRBD1 (5 bases). Trimming stripped 6 bases from V and 2 bases from J, with 10 bases between. Germline CDR1 MDHEN, CDR2 SYDVKM. The CDR3 sequence is 14 residues long. The CDR3 region has the DNA TGTGCCAGCAGCAAGCAGGGTACTAATGAAAAACTGTTTTTT. This gives the protein CASSKQGTNEKLFF.

As for this clonotype: Relative to the germline gene, one junction end is altered; a read error may explain this. The gene calls are TRBV6-5 and TRBJ2-7; a possible D gene is TRBD2 (7 bases). The DNA end is more similar to TRBJ2-5, so the J call may be wrong. CDR3 length: 14 amino acids. Germline CDR1 reads MNHEY; CDR2 reads SVGAGI. The DNA for the CDR3 is TGTGTCAGCAGTTTCACTAGGGGGGGAGGGACCCAGTACTTC. Residues: CVSSFTRGGGTQYF.

This chain joins TRBV28 and TRBJ1-2, with a weak D call TRBD1 (5 bases). This CDR3 is built from 15 residues. V was trimmed by 2 bases and J by 3 bases, leaving 13 bases between them. Looked up from germline, CDR1 is MDHEN and CDR2 is SYDVKM. CDR3 bases: TGTGCCAGCAGTTTAGGGGCCGATGGGGACTATGGCTACACCTTC. Protein product: CASSLGADGDYGYTF.

The V gene is TRBV4-2, the J gene TRBJ2-4; TRBD2 is a possible D gene (5 bases). The closer fit of TRBJ2-7 to the DNA end suggests the J call may be wrong. Germline CDR1 reads LGHNA; CDR2 reads YNFKEQ. The CDR3 runs to 15 residues. The chain's CDR3 is CASTLRVGGENEQYF. The CDR3 DNA reads as TGTGCCAGCACCTTGCGGGTCGGCGGTGAGAACGAGCAGTACTTC.

This sequence joins TRBV4-2 and TRBJ1-6; D is perhaps TRBD1 (6 bases). CDR1 is LGHNA, CDR2 YNFKEQ, per germline. V shed 0 bases and J shed 13 bases, with 16 bases lying between them. The CDR3 spans 15 residues. As DNA, the CDR3 is TGTGCCAGCAGCCAAGATGGCGCCAGGGGTAGGCCCCTCCACTTT. Its protein is CASSQDGARGRPLHF.

This clonotype has just a few counts. The J gene is TRBJ2-5, the V gene TRBV4-3, with D possibly being TRBD1 (6 bases). The V gene's germline CDR1 is LGHNA and CDR2 YSLEER. CDR3 length: 19 amino acids. V lost 1 base to trimming and J lost 1 base, with 22 bases between them. DNA for the CDR3: TGCGCCAGCAGCCAAGTCATTGGGTCGACAGGCGTATCCCAAGAGACCCAGTACTTC. Its protein is CASSQVIGSTGVSQETQYF.

A word on this clonotype: A junction end diverges from the germline sequence, so it may reflect a read error. The rearrangement links TRBV15 to TRBJ2-3; no reliable D call. Germline assignment: CDR1 LNHNV and CDR2 YYDKDF (reference sequence). There are 17 residues in the CDR3. The CDR3 sequence: CATGRDPAVSRTDTQYF. The CDR3 DNA follows: TGTGCCACCGGCAGAGATCCCGCAGTGTCGCGCACAGATACGCAGTATTTT. The full variable domain, in which reference TRBV15 and TRBJ2-3 provide the parts outside the CDR3, is DAMVIQNPRYQVTQFGKPVTLSCSQTLNHNVMYWYQQKSSQAPKLLFHYYDKDFNNEADTPDNFQSRRPNTSFCFLDIRSPGLGDTAMYLCATGRDPAVSRTDTQYFGPGTRLTVL.

Comments on this clonotype: Germline is not matched at one junction end, which may reflect a read error. The chain employs TRBV7-9 and TRBJ1-4; TRBD1 aligns across 7 bases. Germline V CDR1 and CDR2: SEHNR, FQNEAQ (reference sequence). This CDR3 comprises 14 residues. The CDR3 DNA reads as TGTGCCAGCAGCCTCGGGACAGCTAATGAAAAACGGTTTTTT. Translated, it gives CASSLGTANEKRFF.

The chain links TRBV6-1 to TRBJ1-4; unclear D gene. V was shortened by 7 bases and J by 0 bases, with 12 bases between the two germline ends. The CDR3 is 15 amino acids. Germline loops: CDR1 MNHNS, CDR2 SASEGT. Here the CDR3 DNA reads TGTGCCAGCATATCCGGGCCTGCAACTAATGAAAAACTGTTTTTT. The encoded protein is CASISGPATNEKLFF.

There are many counts of this clonotype. This chain links TRBV4-3 with TRBJ2-7, with 8 bases matching TRBD2. The CDR3 totals 17 residues. CDR1 and CDR2 from the germline V gene are LGHNA and YSLEER. The ends lost 1 base at V and 3 bases at J; junction bases unmatched: 11. The CDR3 DNA reads TGCGCCAGCAGCCAAGGCCTCGGGAGGGGACTCAACTACGAGCAGTACTTC. Its translation: CASSQGLGRGLNYEQYF.

This rearrangement joins TRBV12-3 or TRBV12-4 to TRBJ2-3; D unresolved. Trimming shortened V by 0 bases and J by 8 bases, and 9 bases separated the two germline ends. The CDR3 is 13 amino acids. The CDR3 reads CASSLAEIGTQYF. The CDR3 DNA reads TGTGCCAGCAGTTTAGCGGAGATCGGTACGCAGTATTTT.

In DNA form, the CDR3 reads TGTGCCAGCAGTACTACGGGACAGTTAAATGAGCAGTTCTTC. It specifies CASSTTGQLNEQFF. V usage is TRBV6-6 and J usage is TRBJ2-1; TRBD1 matches at 7 bases. The CDR3 consists of 14 residues. The germline CDR1 and CDR2 sequences are MNHNY and SVGAGI (reference sequence). V dropped 5 bases and J dropped 7; count of bases not matched to a gene: 8.

Many counts were recorded for this clonotype. The CDR3 DNA is TGTGCCAGCAGCGATACGGGACAGGACCTTTACGAGCAGTACTTC. It translates to CASSDTGQDLYEQYF. The chain uses TRBV6-2 or TRBV6-3 and TRBJ2-7; 8 bases align to TRBD1. The CDR3 is 15 amino acids. Germline loops: CDR1 MNHEY, CDR2 SVGEGT. Losses at the gene ends were 6 bases for V and 4 bases for J; bases not matched to a gene: 11.

There are a few counts of this clonotype. This sequence joins TRBV4-1 and TRBJ2-7; D possibly corresponds to TRBD1 (5 bases). In germline, CDR1 is MGHRA, CDR2 YSYEKL. This CDR3 spans 14 amino acids. V was pared by 3 bases and J by 1 base, with 10 bases between. The chain's CDR3 is CASSQAQGSYEQYF. The CDR3, as DNA: TGCGCCAGCAGCCAGGCGCAGGGATCCTACGAGCAGTACTTC.

This clonotype was counted a few times. The rearrangement links TRBV12-3 or TRBV12-4 to TRBJ2-5, with 13 bases that match TRBD2. V dropped 7 bases and J dropped 5; count of bases not matched to a gene: 7. This CDR3 has 15 amino acids. The CDR3 spells CASTLGLAGVETQYF. CDR3 bases: TGTGCCAGCACCTTAGGACTAGCGGGGGTTGAGACCCAGTACTTC.

The rearrangement links TRBV29-1 to TRBJ2-2; unclear D gene. The CDR3 is 15 amino acids. The V end lost 2 bases, the J end lost 0 bases, and 10 bases lay between the germline ends. Per the germline V gene, CDR1 is SQVTM and CDR2 is ANQGSEA. The CDR3 nucleotides read TGCAGCGTTGAAAAGGTGGGGACGAACACCGGGGAGCTGTTTTTT. It encodes CSVEKVGTNTGELFF.

The chain joins TRBV7-9 to TRBJ1-1, with D possibly TRBD1 on 5 matching bases. The CDR3 has 13 amino acids. Germline values: CDR1 SEHNR, CDR2 FQNEAQ (reference sequence). V was shortened by 7 bases and J by 3 bases, with 12 bases between the two germline ends. The CDR3 DNA reads as TGTGCCAGCAACTCCTGGGGGGACACTGAAGCTTTCTTT. It codes for CASNSWGDTEAFF.